The rows below give T cell receptor beta chains drawn from one sample of a study of T cell changes during pregnancy in multiple sclerosis. Here immunoSEQ multiplex PCR was the method, and the copy in TCRdb shows in-frame clones only, minus some. The table shows roughly 40,000 clones, with about 94% occurring only once. The input for sequencing was CD4+ T cells from peripheral blood mononuclear cells, taken after pregnancy. Receptors originate from a female donor with multiple sclerosis, enrolled in a pregnancy study. CDR3s include the opening cysteine and the closing phenylalanine or tryptophan. D genes are given only for firm matches. Size is stated for part of the rows, as once, few or many counts, or as a class when the clone is expanded.

V	size	D	J	DNA	CDR3
TRBV21-1	.	.	TRBJ1-1	TGTGCCAGCAAGATTTGGCAGGTTAACACTGAAGCTTTCTTT	CASKIWQVNTEAFF
TRBV15	.	TRBD1	TRBJ1-6	TGTGCCACCAGCAGAGATGACCAAAGACAGGGGGCAACTAGCCTATATAATTCACCCCTCCACTTT	CATSRDDQRQGATSLYNSPLHF
TRBV13	.	.	TRBJ2-7	TGTGCCAGCAGCTTAACAGGACCTTCCTACGAGCAGTACTTC	CASSLTGPSYEQYF
TRBV6-1	.	TRBD1	TRBJ1-1	TGTGCCAGCAGTGAAGGACAGGGGGCGCCTGTTGAAGCTTTCTTT	CASSEGQGAPVEAFF
TRBV7-2	.	TRBD1	TRBJ1-2	TGTGCCAGCAGCCGACCGGGACAGACGACCTATGGCTACACCTTC	CASSRPGQTTYGYTF
TRBV12-5	.	.	TRBJ1-1	TGTGCTAGTGGTGAGCGTGGCACTGAAGCTTTCTTT	CASGERGTEAFF
TRBV5-1	.	TRBD1	TRBJ2-7	TGCGCCAGCAGCTCGGCGGGACAGGGGTCCTACGAGCAGTACTTC	CASSSAGQGSYEQYF
TRBV6-5	.	.	TRBJ2-4	TGTGCCAGCATACGGGGAAACATTCAGTACTTC	CASIRGNIQYF
TRBV6-6	once	TRBD1	TRBJ1-5	TGTGCCAGCAGCCCCGAGGGGGCTCAGCCCCAGCATTTT	CASSPEGAQPQHF
TRBV7-9	once	.	TRBJ2-2	TGTGCCAGCAGCTTAGGACCGGGGGGCCTGGCCGGGGAGCTGTTTTTT	CASSLGPGGLAGELFF
TRBV11-2	.	TRBD1	TRBJ1-6	TGTGCCAGCAGCTTTACGACAGGGAAAGGATCACCCCTCCACTTT	CASSFTTGKGSPLHF
TRBV5-6	.	.	TRBJ1-2	TGTGCCAGCAGCTTGTCAGGGTTTGGCTATGGCTACACCTTC	CASSLSGFGYGYTF
TRBV7-7	.	TRBD2	TRBJ2-3	TGTGCTAGCAGCTTAGGCCTAGCGGGAAGCACAGATACGCAGTATTTT	CASSLGLAGSTDTQYF
TRBV5-4	.	TRBD2	TRBJ2-5	TGTGCCAGCAGCTCCGGGACTAGCGGGGGAGGAGAGACCCAGTACTTC	CASSSGTSGGGETQYF
TRBV9	.	.	TRBJ2-3	TGTGCCAGCAGCCGTGTGGTGTCGGGGGGCACAGATACGCAGTATTTT	CASSRVVSGGTDTQYF
TRBV5-1	.	.	TRBJ1-1	TGCGCCAGCAGCTACGACACTCAGGGGAGCACTGAAGCTTTCTTT	CASSYDTQGSTEAFF